This T cell receptor beta chain is drawn from a study of blood T cell repertoires in COVID-19. Across the study: COVID-19 samples from acute and convalescent phases originated in the United States, Italy and Spain. PBMCs, B-cell-depleted T cells, or T cells were the source of the cDNA or gDNA that made up the material.

Under the authors' procedure: The authors estimated nucleated cell counts from reference gene primer amplification. Using immunoSEQ multiplex PCR, the repertoire was profiled, and TCRdb retains in-frame clones only, with some absent. Clone size and V and J calls were adopted from that table, with D and trimming inferred from the DNA. The sample includes some 270,000 clones, 86% of them seen just once. The germline V gene encodes CDR1 LGHDT and CDR2 YNNKEL (reference sequence). V lost 2 bases and J lost 3, with 16 bases in between. This CDR3 region has 17 residues. This TCR derives from a woman aged 55-69 years who had recovered from COVID-19. The chain links TRBV3-1 (or the pseudogene TRBV3-2) to TRBJ1-4; possible D gene TRBD1, 6 bases. The sequenced material came from peripheral blood. The CDR3 reads CASSQIGGPIPNEKLFF. The CDR3 DNA reads TGTGCCAGCAGCCAAATTGGGGGCCCTATCCCTAATGAAAAACTGTTTTTT.